This passage covers 19 T cell receptor beta chains from one sample sequenced in a study of T cells in Graves' hyperthyroidism and ophthalmopathy. The investigators amplified TCR beta CDR3 regions from RNA transcripts. Researchers ran a first-round RT-PCR on the TCR CDR3 using the HTBI primer set. Via MiXCR, TCRdb re-called the multiplex PCR reads, giving one row per CDR3 protein. Among hundreds of thousands of distinct CDR3 sequences listed, over 15% were seen once. Sequencing was carried out using blood. The source is a woman under 30 with Graves' hyperthyroidism.

This chain joins TRBV4-2 and TRBJ1-1, with D unresolved. Trimming took 0 bases from V and 6 from J, leaving 8 bases between them. Germline loops: CDR1 LGHNA, CDR2 YNFKEQ. The CDR3 extends over 13 amino acids. The CDR3 bases are TGTGCCAGCAGCCAAGACCCCGGCGCTGAAGCTTTCTTT. This gives the protein CASSQDPGAEAFF.

This clonotype was detected a few times. This chain connects TRBV5-6 to TRBJ2-5; D gene ambiguous. Germline loops: CDR1 SGHDT, CDR2 YYEEEE. V shed 1 base and J shed 1 base, with 11 bases lying between them. The length of the CDR3 is 15 residues. In DNA form, the CDR3 reads TGTGCCAGCAGCTTGCCCTATAACCGCCAAGAGACCCAGTACTTC. This gives the protein CASSLPYNRQETQYF.

The chain links TRBV9 to TRBJ2-7; TRBD2 might be the D (5 bases). CDR1 is SGDLS, CDR2 YYNGEE, per germline. CDR3 length: 13 residues. V shed 4 bases and J shed 3 bases, with 11 bases lying between them. The CDR3 reads CASSPRDFYEQYF. CDR3 nucleotide sequence: TGTGCCAGCAGCCCTCGGGATTTCTACGAGCAGTACTTC.

This clonotype was recorded a few times. The chain has TRBV6-1 and TRBJ2-3; 11 bases line up with TRBD2. With 3 bases clipped from V and 0 bases from J, the junction kept 2 bases outside the gene matches. Germline V gene data show CDR1 as MNHNS and CDR2 as SASEGT. The CDR3 has 16 residues. The CDR3 reads CASSERTSGSTDTQYF. CDR3 DNA sequence: TGTGCCAGCAGTGAGCGGACTAGCGGGAGCACAGATACGCAGTATTTT.

This clonotype appeared many times. The gene calls are TRBV28 and TRBJ1-6; 11 nucleotides align to TRBD1. CDR3 size: 15 residues. Germline values: CDR1 MDHEN, CDR2 SYDVKM. The junction had 5 bases not matched to a gene; V was cut back by 3 bases and J by 10 bases. Here the CDR3 DNA reads TGTGCCAGCAGTTTGAGGACAGGGGGCGCGTCACCCCTCCACTTT. It specifies CASSLRTGGASPLHF.

The V and J genes are TRBV7-2 and TRBJ1-1, with 8 bases matching TRBD1. The CDR3 extends over 13 amino acids. V trimming: 4 bases; J trimming: 4 bases; junction bases outside the gene matches: 2. In germline, CDR1 is SGHTA, CDR2 FQGNSA. CDR3 protein: CASSWQGATEAFF. The CDR3 nucleotides read TGTGCCAGCAGCTGGCAGGGGGCCACTGAAGCTTTCTTT.

The chain is built from TRBV5-4 and TRBJ1-6; D may be TRBD1 (5 bases). The V and J ends lost 4 bases and 7 bases respectively, with 18 bases between them. The CDR3 runs to 16 residues. Germline V CDR1 and CDR2: SGHNT, YYREEE (reference sequence). CDR3 sequence (DNA): TGTGCCAGCAGCCTGGGTTGGAGGGGTAAAAATTCACCCCTCCACTTT. This sequence encodes CASSLGWRGKNSPLHF.

The table lists this clonotype with many counts. J is TRBJ1-1 and V is TRBV6-1; D is uncertain. The CDR3 is 15 residues long. The germline V gene encodes CDR1 MNHNS and CDR2 SASEGT. With 7 bases removed from V and 4 bases from J, the gap between germline ends came to 19 bases. CDR3 coding DNA: TGTGCCAGCACGCAAGAGAGGGCGTCCGGCACTGAAGCTTTCTTT. Translating it yields CASTQERASGTEAFF.

There are many counts of this clonotype. V gene TRBV27 combines with J gene TRBJ2-7, with 9 bases fitting TRBD1. Trimming removed 4 bases from V and 2 bases from J; junction bases left unmatched: 18. The CDR3 runs 19 residues. CDR1 and CDR2 from the germline V gene are MNHEY and SMNVEV (reference sequence). The CDR3 region has the DNA TGTGCCAGCAGTTCCCAACCTAGGGACAGGGTATCCTACACCTACGAGCAGTACTTC. Translated, it gives CASSSQPRDRVSYTYEQYF.

This clonotype was observed at least ten times. The V call is TRBV9, the J call TRBJ1-3; no definite D call. The V gene lost 0 bases and the J gene lost 0 bases, with 7 bases spanning the gap. The CDR3 covers 15 residues. Per germline, CDR1 SGDLS and CDR2 YYNGEE. In DNA, the CDR3 is TGTGCCAGCAGCGTAGGTGCCTCCTCTGGAAACACCATATATTTT. Its protein product is CASSVGASSGNTIYF. Together with reference TRBV9 and TRBJ1-3, the CDR3 gives the full variable domain: DSGVTQTPKHLITATGQRVTLRCSPRSGDLSVYWYQQSLDQGLQFLIQYYNGEERAKGNILERFSAQQFPDLHSELNLSSLELGDSALYFCASSVGASSGNTIYFGEGSWLTVV.

The chain joins TRBV6-2 or TRBV6-3 to TRBJ2-1; D ambiguous. This CDR3 contains 13 residues. Germline V gene data show CDR1 as MNHEY and CDR2 as SVGEGT. Between the trimmed V and J ends, which lost 2 bases and 1 base, there was a span of 3 bases. The CDR3 DNA follows: TGTGCCAGCAGTTACCGGTCCTACAATGAGCAGTTCTTC. It yields the protein CASSYRSYNEQFF.

This clonotype was counted many times. This chain uses TRBV7-9 with TRBJ2-5; 8 bases map to TRBD1. Trimming cost V 5 bases and J 5 bases; bases outside gene matches: 4. CDR1 and CDR2 (germline): SEHNR, FQNEAQ (reference sequence). CDR3 length: 13 residues. The CDR3: CASSPGGMETQYF. The CDR3 coding sequence is TGTGCCAGCAGCCCAGGGGGCATGGAGACCCAGTACTTC. The entire variable domain, with the rest obtained from reference TRBV7-9 and TRBJ2-5, is as follows: DTGVSQNPRHKITKRGQNVTFRCDPISEHNRLYWYRQTLGQGPEFLTYFQNEAQLEKSRLLSDRFSAERPKGSFSTLEIQRTEQGDSAMYLCASSPGGMETQYFGPGTRLLVL.

This clonotype showed up many times. This rearrangement joins TRBV24-1 to TRBJ1-2; TRBD1 is a possible D gene (6 bases). V was pared by 6 bases and J by 6 bases, with 19 bases between. CDR3 length: 15 amino acids. CDR1 is KGHDR and CDR2 is SFDVKD in the germline V gene. In DNA, the CDR3 is TGTGCCACCAGTAACCCCGGGACACCTCCCAATGGCTACACCTTC. Encoded protein: CATSNPGTPPNGYTF.

This clonotype was seen at least ten times. The chain links TRBV20-1 to TRBJ2-1, with TRBD2 matching 10 bases. The CDR3 has 16 residues. CDR1 is DFQATT and CDR2 is SNEGSKA in the germline V gene (reference sequence). V was clipped by 1 base and J by 6 bases; unmatched bases: 9. CDR3 region: CSARAAAGGPGNEQFF. CDR3 nucleotides: TGCAGTGCTAGAGCGGCAGCGGGAGGGCCCGGCAATGAGCAGTTCTTC.

For the CDR3, the DNA is TGTGCCAGCAGCCCTCCGACGGATTATGGCTACACCTTC. As protein: CASSPPTDYGYTF. V gene TRBV9 combines with J gene TRBJ1-2; D remains ambiguous. The CDR3 runs 13 residues. From germline, CDR1 is SGDLS and CDR2 YYNGEE. Trimming shortened V by 4 bases and J by 5 bases, and 12 bases separated the two germline ends.

The sample holds many counts of this clonotype. The rearrangement joins TRBV24-1 to TRBJ2-7; D is possibly TRBD1 or TRBD2 (5 bases each). The germline gives CDR1 KGHDR, CDR2 SFDVKD. V gave up 3 bases and J gave up 7 bases, with 18 bases separating them. The CDR3 has 15 amino acids. The chain's CDR3 is CATSDAGTGRGEQYF. The CDR3 nucleotides are TGTGCCACCAGTGATGCCGGGACGGGCCGCGGGGAGCAGTACTTC.

The chain combines TRBV7-2 with TRBJ2-5; D gene ambiguous. Looked up from germline, CDR1 is SGHTA and CDR2 is FQGNSA. V gave up 2 bases and J gave up 2 bases, with 9 bases separating them. The CDR3 spans 14 residues. CDR3: CASSLQLKQETQYF. In nucleotides, the CDR3 is TGTGCCAGCAGCTTACAGTTGAAGCAAGAGACCCAGTACTTC.

This clonotype was observed a few times. The chain joins TRBV30 to TRBJ2-6, with D hard to call. Germline-derived CDR1 and CDR2 are GTSNPN and SVGIG (reference sequence). Trimming removed 1 base at V and 0 bases at J, with 7 bases between. The CDR3 loop spans 15 amino acids. The CDR3 spells CAWSGVSSGANVLTF. The CDR3 coding sequence is TGTGCCTGGAGTGGCGTAAGCTCTGGGGCCAACGTCCTGACTTTC. The full variable domain, in which reference TRBV30 and TRBJ2-6 provide the parts outside the CDR3, is SQTIHQWPATLVQPVGSPLSLECTVEGTSNPNLYWYRQAAGRGLQLLFYSVGIGQISSEVPQNLSASRPQDRQFILSSKKLLLSDSGFYLCAWSGVSSGANVLTFGAGSRLTVL.

This clonotype was counted between two and nine times. The gene calls are TRBV24-1 and TRBJ1-5; D remains unclear. Trimming shortened V by 1 base and J by 6 bases, and 6 bases separated the two germline ends. Germline V gives CDR1 KGHDR, CDR2 SFDVKD. This CDR3 spans 13 amino acids. For the CDR3, the DNA is TGTGCCACCAGTGATTTCTCAAGTCAGCCCCAGCATTTT. Amino acids: CATSDFSSQPQHF.